The entry that follows covers one TCR beta chain sequence. These data come from a study of PD-L1 blockade in urothelial cancer. Study information: Blood gave a median 141,255 T cells.

TCRdb's table, derived via immunoSEQ multiplex PCR, lists solely in-frame clones and lacks some. Of over 65,000 clones in the sample, around four fifths were seen once. The TCR sequence derives from a man between 65 and 85 years old with urothelial cancer. The sample here was PBMCs, taken around atezolizumab (anti-PD-L1) treatment.

The CDR3 nucleotides read TGTGCCAGCAGCCAATTAGGGGGCGCAGGTGGCTACACCTTC. It codes for CASSQLGGAGGYTF. The rearrangement uses TRBV14 and TRBJ1-2, with 7 positions matching TRBD1. Germline CDR1 SGHDN, CDR2 FVKESK. The V gene end was trimmed by 2 bases and the J gene end by 7 bases; junction bases not matched to a gene: 7. This CDR3 has 14 residues.